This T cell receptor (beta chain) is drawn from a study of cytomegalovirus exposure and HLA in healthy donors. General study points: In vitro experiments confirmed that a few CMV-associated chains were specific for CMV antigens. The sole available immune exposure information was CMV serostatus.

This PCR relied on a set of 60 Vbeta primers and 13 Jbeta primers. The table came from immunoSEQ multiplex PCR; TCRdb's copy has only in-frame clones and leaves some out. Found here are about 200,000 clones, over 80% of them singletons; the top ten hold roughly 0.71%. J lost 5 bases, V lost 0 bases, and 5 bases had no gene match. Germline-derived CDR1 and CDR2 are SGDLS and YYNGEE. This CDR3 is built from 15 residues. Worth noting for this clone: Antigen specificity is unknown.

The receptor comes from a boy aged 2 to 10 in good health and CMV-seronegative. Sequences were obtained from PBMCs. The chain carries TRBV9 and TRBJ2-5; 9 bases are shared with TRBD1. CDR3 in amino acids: CASSVGGQGSETQYF. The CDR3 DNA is TGTGCCAGCAGCGTAGGGGGACAGGGCTCGGAGACCCAGTACTTC.